The 20 T cell receptor beta chains in this list originate from one sample, sequenced in a study of blood T cell repertoires in COVID-19. Using immunoSEQ multiplex PCR, the repertoire was profiled, and TCRdb retains in-frame clones only, with some absent. The sample has 200,000 to 250,000 clones, about 88% seen once. Sequenced input: peripheral blood. The receptors derive from a woman in her forties or fifties with COVID-19, enrolled during active disease.

This clone was seen a handful of times. V and J are TRBV5-5 and TRBJ2-7; 9 bases agree with TRBD1. Trimming took 0 bases from V and 3 from J; bases not matched to a gene: 4. The CDR3 extends over 15 amino acids. The germline gives CDR1 SGHKS, CDR2 YYEKEE (reference sequence). The CDR3, as DNA: TGTGCCAGCAGCTTGGTTCCGGGACAGGGCTACGAGCAGTACTTC. As protein: CASSLVPGQGYEQYF.

The chain couples TRBV20-1 to TRBJ2-1; D is possibly TRBD1 (6 bases). Germline CDR1 DFQATT, CDR2 SNEGSKA (reference sequence). Trimming shortened V by 3 bases and J by 5 bases, and 11 bases separated the two germline ends. The CDR3 has 13 residues. In nucleotides, the CDR3 is TGCAGTGCTAGTGGCAGGGGACACAATGAGCAGTTCTTC. Its protein product is CSASGRGHNEQFF.

The chain has TRBV3-1 (or the pseudogene TRBV3-2) and TRBJ2-1; TRBD2 agrees at 7 bases. With 4 bases clipped from V and 9 bases from J, the junction kept 15 bases outside the gene matches. CDR3 length: 16 amino acids. Per the germline V gene, CDR1 is LGHDT and CDR2 is YNNKEL (reference sequence). This CDR3 reads CASSPPGLTGGSEQFF. The DNA for the CDR3 is TGTGCCAGCAGCCCCCCGGGACTCACCGGCGGGAGTGAGCAGTTCTTC.

The chain combines TRBV5-1 with TRBJ2-1; 10 nucleotides match TRBD2. Germline CDR1 SGHRS, CDR2 YFSETQ. This CDR3 has 15 residues. V lost 4 bases, J lost 1 base, and 2 bases stayed unmatched. The CDR3 DNA is TGCGCCAGCAGCCCTAGCGGGGGATCCTACAATGAGCAGTTCTTC. Translating it yields CASSPSGGSYNEQFF.

V is TRBV10-1 and J is TRBJ1-1; tentatively, D is TRBD1 (6 bases). Germline assignment: CDR1 WNHNN and CDR2 SYGVQD (reference sequence). Deletions cut 6 bases from V and 7 bases from J, with 21 bases between. This CDR3 is built from 15 residues. DNA of the CDR3: TGCGCCAGCAGGCTACACAGGGACGTTCGTTATGAAGCTTTCTTT. This gives the protein CASRLHRDVRYEAFF.

The chain employs TRBV19 and TRBJ1-5, with D possibly TRBD1 on 6 matching bases. This CDR3 is built from 18 residues. Trimming shortened V by 0 bases and J by 0 bases, and 15 bases separated the two germline ends. From germline, CDR1 is LNHDA and CDR2 SQIVND (reference sequence). The CDR3 coding sequence is TGTGCCAGTAGTATAGAAGGGGGACACACTTATAGCAATCAGCCCCAGCATTTT. Translated, it gives CASSIEGGHTYSNQPQHF.

The rearrangement joins TRBV5-1 to TRBJ2-1, with 9 bases that match TRBD2. This CDR3 is built from 16 residues. Germline assignment: CDR1 SGHRS and CDR2 YFSETQ. Unmatched junction bases numbered 5, after V lost 0 bases and J lost 4 bases. Here the CDR3 DNA reads TGCGCCAGCAGCTTGGCCCTAGCGGGAAAGTACAATGAGCAGTTCTTC. Amino acid sequence: CASSLALAGKYNEQFF.

The chain links TRBV5-6 to TRBJ1-5; D perhaps matches TRBD1 (5 bases). Trimming shortened V by 3 bases and J by 1 base, and 17 bases separated the two germline ends. This CDR3 contains 17 residues. CDR1 and CDR2 from the germline V gene are SGHDT and YYEEEE. CDR3 nucleotides: TGTGCCAGCAGCTACCGACGTGGTCGGGGGAGCAATCAGCCCCAGCATTTT. Translation gives CASSYRRGRGSNQPQHF.

This sequence joins TRBV20-1 and TRBJ2-7; 10 positions agree with TRBD1. Trimming at V came to 3 bases and at J to 4 bases, leaving 6 bases not matched to a gene. This CDR3 is 14 amino acids long. Per germline, CDR1 DFQATT and CDR2 SNEGSKA (reference sequence). The CDR3 sequence is CSASTGTGVYEQYF. In DNA form, the CDR3 reads TGCAGTGCTAGTACCGGGACAGGGGTTTACGAGCAGTACTTC.

This rearrangement joins TRBV19 to TRBJ1-4, with 7 bases that match TRBD1. V trimming: 6 bases; J trimming: 1 base; junction bases outside the gene matches: 2. The CDR3 totals 14 residues. Germline lookup yields CDR1 LNHDA and CDR2 SQIVND (reference sequence). CDR3 DNA: TGTGCCAGTAGCTGGACAGGAACTAATGAAAAACTGTTTTTT. It encodes CASSWTGTNEKLFF.

V is TRBV5-1 and J is TRBJ1-1; no clear D gene. Germline CDR1 SGHRS, CDR2 YFSETQ. Trimming removed 2 bases at V and 0 bases at J, with 11 bases between. The CDR3 runs 15 residues. CDR3 residues: CASSFRSGLNTEAFF. The DNA for the CDR3 is TGCGCCAGCAGCTTCCGGTCAGGCTTGAACACTGAAGCTTTCTTT.

The J gene is TRBJ1-1, the V gene TRBV5-6; 9 bases match TRBD1. This CDR3 has 13 amino acids. CDR1 is SGHDT, CDR2 YYEEEE, per germline. The V segment lost 5 bases and the J segment 6 bases; nucleotides outside the gene matches: 5. The CDR3 DNA sequence: TGTGCCAGCAGTCGGACAGGGGCCTCTGAAGCTTTCTTT. As protein: CASSRTGASEAFF.

In DNA, the CDR3 is TGTGCCAGTAGTATAAGCGGGTCACGCTACAATGAGCAGTTCTTC. Translated, it gives CASSISGSRYNEQFF. The chain couples TRBV19 to TRBJ2-1, with D possibly matching TRBD2 (6 bases). V lost 2 bases and J lost 3, with 11 bases in between. The germline V gene has CDR1 LNHDA and CDR2 SQIVND (reference sequence). CDR3 length: 15 amino acids.

V gene TRBV11-2 combines with J gene TRBJ2-2; D is perhaps TRBD2 (6 bases). The V gene lost 3 bases and the J gene lost 5 bases, with 10 bases spanning the gap. There are 14 residues in the CDR3. CDR1 is SGHAT, CDR2 FQNNGV, per germline. The CDR3 is CASSFGGSTGELFF. The CDR3 nucleotides read TGTGCCAGCAGCTTTGGAGGGTCGACCGGGGAGCTGTTTTTT.

V gene TRBV25-1 combines with J gene TRBJ1-1; 7 positions match TRBD1. The CDR3 has 16 amino acids. With 9 bases clipped from V and 3 bases from J, the junction kept 16 bases outside the gene matches. Germline values: CDR1 MGHDK, CDR2 SYGVNS. The CDR3: CASSGTVYRVDTEAFF. For the CDR3, the DNA is TGTGCCAGTTCCGGGACAGTCTACCGGGTGGACACTGAAGCTTTCTTT.

The V and J genes are TRBV3-1 (or the pseudogene TRBV3-2) and TRBJ1-2; D is unclear. The CDR3 is made up of 16 amino acids. Germline V gives CDR1 LGHDT, CDR2 YNNKEL (reference sequence). Trimming removed 0 bases at V and 4 bases at J, with 15 bases between. This CDR3 reads CASSQEGQEIFYGYTF. CDR3 coding DNA: TGTGCCAGCAGCCAAGAGGGCCAGGAAATCTTCTATGGCTACACCTTC.

The genes are TRBV2 and TRBJ1-1; D remains unclear. The V and J ends lost 4 bases and 7 bases respectively, with 10 bases between them. There are 12 residues in the CDR3. The germline gives CDR1 SNHLY, CDR2 FYNNEI. CDR3 protein: CASSVEGFEAFF. The CDR3 region has the DNA TGTGCCAGCAGTGTTGAGGGTTTTGAAGCTTTCTTT. The complete variable domain, with remaining parts taken from reference TRBV2 and TRBJ1-1, reads EPEVTQTPSHQVTQMGQEVILRCVPISNHLYFYWYRQILGQKVEFLVSFYNNEISEKSEIFDDQFSVERPDGSNFTLKIRSTKLEDSAMYFCASSVEGFEAFFGQGTRLTVV.

This clone was recorded a few times. The V call is TRBV27, the J call TRBJ2-1; perhaps TRBD1 as D (6 bases). V lost 5 bases and J lost 5, with 19 bases in between. The CDR3 is 16 amino acids. Germline V gives CDR1 MNHEY, CDR2 SMNVEV (reference sequence). For the CDR3, the DNA is TGTGCCAGCAGTGATCCGGGACAAGGACGAAACAATGAGCAGTTCTTC. This codes for CASSDPGQGRNNEQFF.

Turning to this clone: The junction departs from the called germline gene at one end, perhaps through a read error. The V call is TRBV18, the J call TRBJ2-3; TRBD1 matches at 12 bases. The CDR3 loop spans 16 amino acids. Looked up from germline, CDR1 is KGHSH and CDR2 is LQKENI. The CDR3 DNA sequence: TGTGCCAGCTCAGCACCGGGACAGGGGGCGACAGATACGCAGTATTTT. It yields the protein CASSAPGQGATDTQYF.

The chain uses TRBV6-5 and TRBJ2-3, with D possibly being TRBD2 (6 bases). Germline loops: CDR1 MNHEY, CDR2 SVGAGI. The CDR3 is 15 residues long. The V end lost 0 bases, the J end lost 2 bases, and 9 bases lay between the germline ends. CDR3 sequence: CASSYSGLPTDTQYF. In DNA, the CDR3 is TGTGCCAGCAGTTACTCGGGACTTCCCACAGATACGCAGTATTTT.